The rows below give T cell receptor beta chains drawn from one sample of a study of blood T cell repertoires in COVID-19. The protocol was immunoSEQ multiplex PCR, while the TCRdb copy is restricted to in-frame clones and leaves out a portion. The profile shows some 50,000 clones, about 90% of them singletons. Sequenced material: peripheral blood. These receptors all stem from a man in his 70s with active COVID-19. Each CDR3 is given with its conserved first and last residue. The D gene is left open where the match is weak. Rows give clone size only sometimes, using once, few, many, or a class for an expanded clone.

D gene	J gene	V gene	clone size	CDR3 protein	CDR3 DNA
TRBD2	TRBJ2-7	TRBV4-2	-	CASSQGASGDFEQYF	TGTGCCAGCAGCCAAGGGGCTAGCGGGGACTTCGAGCAGTACTTC
-	TRBJ1-6	TRBV7-2	-	CASSLSLASPLHF	TGTGCCAGCAGCTTAAGTCTGGCCTCACCCCTCCACTTT
-	TRBJ1-1	TRBV6-2/TRBV6-3	-	CASSYSGREAFF	TGTGCCAGCAGTTACTCGGGCAGGGAAGCTTTCTTT
TRBD1	TRBJ2-1	TRBV5-5	-	CASSRGWDSLNNEQFF	TGTGCCAGCAGCCGGGGATGGGACAGCCTTAACAATGAGCAGTTCTTC
TRBD1	TRBJ2-3	TRBV5-4	-	CASSLGDRAADTQYF	TGTGCCAGCAGCTTAGGGGACAGGGCCGCAGATACGCAGTATTTT
-	TRBJ2-6	TRBV9	-	CASSSLPVSNGANVLTF	TGTGCCAGCAGCTCCCTACCGGTCTCTAATGGGGCCAACGTCCTGACTTTC
-	TRBJ2-2	TRBV7-8	-	CASSAGQRFNTGELFF	TGTGCCAGCAGCGCTGGACAGAGGTTTAATACCGGGGAGCTGTTTTTT
-	TRBJ2-7	TRBV15	once	CATSRDRRGIWEQYF	TGTGCCACCAGCAGAGATCGCAGGGGAATTTGGGAGCAGTACTTC
-	TRBJ1-6	TRBV15	-	CATSRGGGSSYNSPLHF	TGTGCCACCAGCAGAGGTGGGGGGAGCTCCTATAATTCACCCCTCCACTTT
-	TRBJ2-2	TRBV30	-	CASRAGNTGELFF	TGTGCCTCGAGGGCGGGGAACACCGGGGAGCTGTTTTTT
-	TRBJ1-4	TRBV5-1	-	CASSRGGGAVREKLFF	TGCGCCAGCAGCCGCGGCGGGGGCGCGGTACGTGAAAAACTGTTTTTT
-	TRBJ1-5	TRBV10-3	-	CAISESEGLGSQPQHF	TGTGCCATCAGTGAGTCGGAGGGTTTAGGGAGTCAGCCCCAGCATTTT
-	TRBJ2-3	TRBV6-2/TRBV6-3	-	CASSSAGAEADTQYF	TGTGCCAGCAGCTCTGCGGGGGCGGAGGCAGATACGCAGTATTTT
TRBD1	TRBJ1-1	TRBV7-8	-	CASSPGDRAGTEAFF	TGTGCCAGCAGCCCAGGCGACAGGGCAGGCACTGAAGCTTTCTTT
-	TRBJ1-6	TRBV6-5	-	CASSPRGGRNSPLHF	TGTGCCAGCAGTCCTCGGGGGGGTCGGAATTCACCCCTCCACTTT
TRBD2	TRBJ2-5	TRBV2	-	CASSWSGGARETQYF	TGTGCCAGCAGTTGGAGCGGGGGGGCCCGGGAGACCCAGTACTTC
-	TRBJ2-2	TRBV5-1	once	CASSLAPGITGELFF	TGCGCCAGCAGCTTGGCCCCAGGGATCACCGGGGAGCTGTTTTTT
-	TRBJ2-2	TRBV9	-	CASSVDEGLFTGELFF	TGTGCCAGCAGCGTAGATGAGGGTCTCTTCACCGGGGAGCTGTTTTTT
TRBD2	TRBJ2-5	TRBV7-2	-	CASTQRGGKQETQYF	TGTGCCAGCACTCAGCGGGGAGGGAAGCAAGAGACCCAGTACTTC
-	TRBJ2-7	TRBV19	-	CASSTTTGPYEQYF	TGTGCCAGTAGTACTACAACAGGACCCTACGAGCAGTACTTC
-	TRBJ1-3	TRBV19	-	CASRFGQHSGNTIYF	TGTGCCAGTAGATTCGGACAGCACTCTGGAAACACCATATATTTT
-	TRBJ1-6	TRBV5-1	-	CASSLDSRDSPLHF	TGCGCCAGCAGCTTGGATTCTAGAGATTCACCCCTCCACTTT
TRBD1	TRBJ2-2	TRBV18	once	CASSPGTGGGTTGELFF	TGTGCCAGCTCACCAGGGACAGGGGGCGGCACCACCGGGGAGCTGTTTTTT
-	TRBJ2-1	TRBV11-2	-	CASSLWVGFNEQFF	TGTGCCAGCAGCTTATGGGTCGGGTTTAATGAGCAGTTCTTC
TRBD1	TRBJ2-7	TRBV7-8	-	CASRRTGTGTYEQYF	TGTGCCAGCAGGCGAACCGGGACAGGGACCTACGAGCAGTACTTC
TRBD1	TRBJ2-5	TRBV5-6	-	CASSDQGEETQYF	TGTGCCAGCAGCGACCAGGGGGAAGAGACCCAGTACTTC
-	TRBJ1-6	TRBV6-5	-	CASGSKSSYNSPLHF	TGTGCCAGCGGTTCGAAGAGCTCCTATAATTCACCCCTCCACTTT
TRBD2	TRBJ2-3	TRBV10-2	once	CASSTSGSTDTQYF	TGCGCCAGCAGCACTAGCGGTAGCACAGATACGCAGTATTTT
-	TRBJ1-2	TRBV5-8	-	CASSLFGLSGYGYTF	TGTGCCAGCAGCTTGTTCGGGCTCTCGGGGTATGGCTACACCTTC
-	TRBJ2-5	TRBV30	-	CAWSVGAETQYF	TGTGCCTGGAGTGTAGGGGCTGAGACCCAGTACTTC
-	TRBJ2-3	TRBV5-6	-	CASSLEVGAADTQYF	TGTGCCAGCAGCTTGGAGGTGGGGGCTGCAGATACGCAGTATTTT
-	TRBJ2-3	TRBV4-2	-	CASSQDTGPDTQYF	TGTGCCAGCAGCCAAGATACAGGTCCAGATACGCAGTATTTT
-	TRBJ2-7	TRBV4-2	-	CASSQGQGSSYEQYF	TGTGCCAGCAGCCAGGGGCAGGGGAGCTCCTACGAGCAGTACTTC
TRBD2	TRBJ2-2	TRBV30	-	CAWKNLAGTNTGELFF	TGTGCCTGGAAAAACCTAGCGGGGACGAACACCGGGGAGCTGTTTTTT
TRBD1	TRBJ2-2	TRBV5-1	-	CASSGDRLSDGELFF	TGCGCCAGCAGCGGGGACAGGCTTTCTGACGGGGAGCTGTTTTTT
TRBD2	TRBJ2-1	TRBV5-1	-	CASPLAGASSYNEQFF	TGCGCCAGCCCCCTAGCGGGGGCCTCCTCCTACAATGAGCAGTTCTTC
TRBD2	TRBJ2-3	TRBV9	-	CASSEGLAASTDTQYF	TGTGCCAGCAGCGAGGGACTAGCGGCTAGCACAGATACGCAGTATTTT
-	TRBJ1-4	TRBV5-1	-	CASSVTGLREKLFF	TGCGCCAGCAGCGTAACAGGGTTGCGTGAAAAACTGTTTTTT
-	TRBJ1-2	TRBV19	once	CASTPRANYGYTF	TGTGCCAGTACCCCCAGGGCTAACTATGGCTACACCTTC
-	TRBJ2-1	TRBV5-1	-	CASSLSGQTLYNEQFF	TGCGCCAGCAGCTTGAGTGGACAGACTCTTTACAATGAGCAGTTCTTC
-	TRBJ2-5	TRBV6-5	-	CASSFTGRETQYF	TGTGCCAGCAGTTTCACAGGGAGAGAGACCCAGTACTTC
-	TRBJ1-2	TRBV5-1	few	CASSEGLGGNYGYTF	TGCGCCAGCAGTGAGGGCCTTGGGGGGAACTATGGCTACACCTTC